What follows describes a single T cell receptor beta chain. Using a J-beta primer mix together with a sample-barcoded 5' primer, a second PCR was run for roughly 7 to 11 cycles. TCRdb redid the calling of the 5' RACE reads with MiXCR, one entry per CDR3 protein. This table holds hundreds of thousands of distinct CDR3 sequences, roughly 53% found once. This entry is derived from a study of blood T cells in healthy people across ages. The CDR3 spans 16 residues. V was clipped by 5 bases and J by 0 bases; unmatched bases: 9. The germline V gene has CDR1 MDHEN and CDR2 SYDVKM. Isolation per sample recovered at least 7 million PBMCs.

What was sequenced was blood. V usage is TRBV28 and J usage is TRBJ2-7; 8 bases fit TRBD1. The receptor was isolated from an elderly man in good health. For the CDR3, the DNA is TGTGCCAGCAGTCCGAGGACAGGGAAGTTCTCCTACGAGCAGTACTTC. It encodes CASSPRTGKFSYEQYF. The full variable domain, completed using reference TRBV28 and TRBJ2-7, is DVKVTQSSRYLVKRTGEKVFLECVQDMDHENMFWYRQDPGLGLRLIYFSYDVKMKEKGDIPEGYSVSREKKERFSLILESASTNQTSMYLCASSPRTGKFSYEQYFGPGTRLTVT.